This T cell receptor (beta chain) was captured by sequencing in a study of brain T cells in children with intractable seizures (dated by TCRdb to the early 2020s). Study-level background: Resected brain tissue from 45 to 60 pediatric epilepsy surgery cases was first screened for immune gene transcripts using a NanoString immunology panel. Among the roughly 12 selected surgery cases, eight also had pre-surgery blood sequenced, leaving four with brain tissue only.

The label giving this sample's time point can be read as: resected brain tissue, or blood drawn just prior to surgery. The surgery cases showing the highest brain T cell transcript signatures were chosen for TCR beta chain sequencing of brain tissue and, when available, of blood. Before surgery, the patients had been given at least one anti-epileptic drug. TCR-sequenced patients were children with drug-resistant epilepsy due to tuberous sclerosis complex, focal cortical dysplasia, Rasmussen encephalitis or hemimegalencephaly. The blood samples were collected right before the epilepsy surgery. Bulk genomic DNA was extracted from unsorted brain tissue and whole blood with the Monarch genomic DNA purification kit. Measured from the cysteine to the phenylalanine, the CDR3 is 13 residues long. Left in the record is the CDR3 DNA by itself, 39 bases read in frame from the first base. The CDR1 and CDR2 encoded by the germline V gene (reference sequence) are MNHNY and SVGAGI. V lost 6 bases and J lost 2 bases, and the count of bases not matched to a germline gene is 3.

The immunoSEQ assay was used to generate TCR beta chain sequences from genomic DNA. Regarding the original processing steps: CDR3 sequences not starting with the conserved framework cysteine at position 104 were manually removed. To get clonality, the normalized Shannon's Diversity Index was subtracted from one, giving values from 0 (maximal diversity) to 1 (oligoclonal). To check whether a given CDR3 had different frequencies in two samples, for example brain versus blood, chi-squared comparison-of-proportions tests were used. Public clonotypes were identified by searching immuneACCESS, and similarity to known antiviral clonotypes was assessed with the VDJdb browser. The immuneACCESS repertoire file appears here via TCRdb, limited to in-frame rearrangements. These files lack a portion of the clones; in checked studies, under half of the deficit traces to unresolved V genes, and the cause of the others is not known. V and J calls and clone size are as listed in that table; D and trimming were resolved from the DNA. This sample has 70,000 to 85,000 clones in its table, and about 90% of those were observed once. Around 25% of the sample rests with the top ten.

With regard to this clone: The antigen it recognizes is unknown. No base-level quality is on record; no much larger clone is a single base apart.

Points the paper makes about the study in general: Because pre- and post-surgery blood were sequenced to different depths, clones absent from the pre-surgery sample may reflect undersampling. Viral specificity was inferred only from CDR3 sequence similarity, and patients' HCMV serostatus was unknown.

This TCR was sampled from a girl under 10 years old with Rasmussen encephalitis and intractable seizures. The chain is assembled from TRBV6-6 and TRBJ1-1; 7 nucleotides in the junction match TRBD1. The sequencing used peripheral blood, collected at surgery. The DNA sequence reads TGTGCCAGCAGATACAGGGGAAACACTGAAGCTTTCTTT. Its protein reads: CASRYRGNTEAFF.